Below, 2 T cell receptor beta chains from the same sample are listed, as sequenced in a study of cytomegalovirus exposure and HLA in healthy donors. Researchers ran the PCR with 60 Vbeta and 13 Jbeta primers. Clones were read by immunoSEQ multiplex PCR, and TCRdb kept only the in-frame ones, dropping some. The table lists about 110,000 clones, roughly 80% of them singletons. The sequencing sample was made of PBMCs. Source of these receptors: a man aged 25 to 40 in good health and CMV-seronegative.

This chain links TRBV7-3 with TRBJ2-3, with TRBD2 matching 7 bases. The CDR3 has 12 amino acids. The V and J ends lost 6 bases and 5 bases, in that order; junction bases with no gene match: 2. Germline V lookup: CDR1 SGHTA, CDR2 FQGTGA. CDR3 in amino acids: CASSREGDTQYF. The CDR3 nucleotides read TGTGCCAGCAGTAGGGAGGGAGATACGCAGTATTTT.

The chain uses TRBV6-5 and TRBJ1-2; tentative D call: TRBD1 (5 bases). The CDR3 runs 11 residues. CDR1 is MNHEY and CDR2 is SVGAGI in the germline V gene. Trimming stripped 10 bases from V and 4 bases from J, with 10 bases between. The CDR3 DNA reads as TGTGCCAACGTGACAGTCTATGGCTACACCTTC. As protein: CANVTVYGYTF.